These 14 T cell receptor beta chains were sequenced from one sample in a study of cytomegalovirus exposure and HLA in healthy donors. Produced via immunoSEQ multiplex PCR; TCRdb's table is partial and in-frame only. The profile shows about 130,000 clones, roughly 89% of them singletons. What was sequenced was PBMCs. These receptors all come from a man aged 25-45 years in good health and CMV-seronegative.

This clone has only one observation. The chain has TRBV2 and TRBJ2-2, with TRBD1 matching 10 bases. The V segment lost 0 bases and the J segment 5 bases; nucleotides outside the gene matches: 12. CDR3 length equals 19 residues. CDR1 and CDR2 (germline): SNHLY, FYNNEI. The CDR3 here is CASSEALKVWDRGTGELFF. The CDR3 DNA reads TGTGCCAGCAGTGAAGCGCTTAAGGTGTGGGACAGGGGAACCGGGGAGCTGTTTTTT.

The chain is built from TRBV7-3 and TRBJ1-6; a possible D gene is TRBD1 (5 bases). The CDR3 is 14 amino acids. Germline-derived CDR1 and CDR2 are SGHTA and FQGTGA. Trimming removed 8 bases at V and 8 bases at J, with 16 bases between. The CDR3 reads CASARGRVDSPLHF. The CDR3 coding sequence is TGTGCCAGCGCCCGGGGGAGGGTCGATTCACCCCTCCACTTT.

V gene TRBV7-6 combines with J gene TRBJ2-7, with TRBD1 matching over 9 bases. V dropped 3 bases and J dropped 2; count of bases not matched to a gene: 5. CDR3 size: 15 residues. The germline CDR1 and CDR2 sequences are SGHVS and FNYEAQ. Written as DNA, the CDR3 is TGTGCCAGCAGCTTCGACACAGGGGGCACCTACGAGCAGTACTTC. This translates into CASSFDTGGTYEQYF.

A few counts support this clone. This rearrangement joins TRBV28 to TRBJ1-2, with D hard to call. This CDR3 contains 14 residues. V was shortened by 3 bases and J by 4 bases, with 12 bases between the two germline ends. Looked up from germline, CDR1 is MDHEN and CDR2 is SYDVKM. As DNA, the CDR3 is TGTGCCAGCAGTTTGCTCCCAGGCCTCTATGGCTACACCTTC. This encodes CASSLLPGLYGYTF.

CDR3 sequence (DNA): TGTGCCAGCAGTGAAGGGGGCTTGCGCAATCAGCCCCAGCATTTT. It is translated as CASSEGGLRNQPQHF. V and J are TRBV2 and TRBJ1-5, with D maybe TRBD1 (5 bases). Per germline, CDR1 SNHLY and CDR2 FYNNEI. V lost 1 base to trimming and J lost 2 bases, with 9 bases between them. The CDR3 totals 15 residues.

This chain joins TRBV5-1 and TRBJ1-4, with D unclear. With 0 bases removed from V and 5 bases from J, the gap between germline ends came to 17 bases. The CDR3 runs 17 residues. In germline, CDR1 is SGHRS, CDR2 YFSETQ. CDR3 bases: TGCGCCAGCAGCTTGGCTGCAGGAGGCCAAACGAATGAAAAACTGTTTTTT. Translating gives CASSLAAGGQTNEKLFF.

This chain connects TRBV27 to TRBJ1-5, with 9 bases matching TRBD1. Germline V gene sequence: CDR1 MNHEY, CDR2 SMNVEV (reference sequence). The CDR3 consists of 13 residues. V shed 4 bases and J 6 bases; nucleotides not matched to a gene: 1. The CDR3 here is CASSSDRGQPQHF. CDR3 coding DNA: TGTGCCAGCAGTTCGGACAGGGGTCAGCCCCAGCATTTT.

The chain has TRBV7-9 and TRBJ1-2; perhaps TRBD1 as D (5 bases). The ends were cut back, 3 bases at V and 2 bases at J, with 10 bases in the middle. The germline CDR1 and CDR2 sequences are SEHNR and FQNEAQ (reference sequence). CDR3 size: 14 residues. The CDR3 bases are TGTGCCAGCAGCTTGTCAGGGAACAACTATGGCTACACCTTC. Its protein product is CASSLSGNNYGYTF.

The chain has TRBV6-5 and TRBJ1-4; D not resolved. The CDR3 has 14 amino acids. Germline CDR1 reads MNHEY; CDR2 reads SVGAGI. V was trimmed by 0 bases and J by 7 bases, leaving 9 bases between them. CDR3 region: CASSYSNPGEKLFF. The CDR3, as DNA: TGTGCCAGCAGTTACTCGAATCCGGGTGAAAAACTGTTTTTT.

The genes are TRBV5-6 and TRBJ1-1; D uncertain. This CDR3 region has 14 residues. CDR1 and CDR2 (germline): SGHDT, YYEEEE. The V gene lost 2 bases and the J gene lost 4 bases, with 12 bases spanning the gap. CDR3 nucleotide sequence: TGTGCCAGCAGCTTAAATCAGGCAACCACTGAAGCTTTCTTT. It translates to CASSLNQATTEAFF.

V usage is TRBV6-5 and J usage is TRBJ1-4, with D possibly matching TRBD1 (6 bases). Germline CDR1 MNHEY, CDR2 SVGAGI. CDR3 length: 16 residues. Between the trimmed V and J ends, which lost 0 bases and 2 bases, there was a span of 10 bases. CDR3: CASSYSTGRTNEKLFF. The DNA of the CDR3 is TGTGCCAGCAGTTACTCGACAGGACGGACTAATGAAAAACTGTTTTTT.

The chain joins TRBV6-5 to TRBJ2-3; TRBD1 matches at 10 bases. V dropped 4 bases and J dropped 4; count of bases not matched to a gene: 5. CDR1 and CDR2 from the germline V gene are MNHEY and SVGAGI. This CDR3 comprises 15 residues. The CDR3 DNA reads TGTGCCAGCAGTTGGGACAGGGGCGAGTCAGATACGCAGTATTTT. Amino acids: CASSWDRGESDTQYF.

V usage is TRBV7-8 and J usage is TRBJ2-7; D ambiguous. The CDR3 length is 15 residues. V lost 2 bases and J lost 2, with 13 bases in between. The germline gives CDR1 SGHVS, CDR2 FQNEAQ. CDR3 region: CASSLNRLEAYEQYF. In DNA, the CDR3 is TGTGCCAGCAGCTTAAATCGCCTAGAGGCCTACGAGCAGTACTTC.

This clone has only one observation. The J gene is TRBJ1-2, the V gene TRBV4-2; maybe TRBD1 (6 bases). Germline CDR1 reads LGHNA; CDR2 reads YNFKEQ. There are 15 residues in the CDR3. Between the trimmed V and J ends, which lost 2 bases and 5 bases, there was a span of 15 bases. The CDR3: CASSQNEQGDYGYTF. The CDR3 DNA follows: TGTGCCAGCAGCCAAAACGAACAGGGAGATTATGGCTACACCTTC.